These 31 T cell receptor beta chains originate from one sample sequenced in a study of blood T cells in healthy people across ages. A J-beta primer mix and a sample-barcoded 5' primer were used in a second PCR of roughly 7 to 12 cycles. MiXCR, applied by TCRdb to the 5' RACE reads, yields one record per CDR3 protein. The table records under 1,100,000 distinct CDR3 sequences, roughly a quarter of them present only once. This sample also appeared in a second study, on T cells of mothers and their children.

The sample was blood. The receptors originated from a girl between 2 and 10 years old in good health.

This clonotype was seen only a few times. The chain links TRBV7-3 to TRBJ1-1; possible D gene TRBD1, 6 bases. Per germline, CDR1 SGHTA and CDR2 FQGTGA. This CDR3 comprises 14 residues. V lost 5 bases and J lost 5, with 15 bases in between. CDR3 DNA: TGTGCCAGCAGCCAAAGGGGGACGGGGACTGAAGCTTTCTTT. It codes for CASSQRGTGTEAFF.

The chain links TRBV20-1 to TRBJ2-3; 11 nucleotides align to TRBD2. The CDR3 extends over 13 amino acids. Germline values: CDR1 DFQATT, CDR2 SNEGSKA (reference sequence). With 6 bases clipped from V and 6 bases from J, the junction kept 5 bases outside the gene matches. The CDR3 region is CSARLAGQDTQYF. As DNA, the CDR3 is TGCAGTGCAAGACTAGCGGGACAGGATACGCAGTATTTT.

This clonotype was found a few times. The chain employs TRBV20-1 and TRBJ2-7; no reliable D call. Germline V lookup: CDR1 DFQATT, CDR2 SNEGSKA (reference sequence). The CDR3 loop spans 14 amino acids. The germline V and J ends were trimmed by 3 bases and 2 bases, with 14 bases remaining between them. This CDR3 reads CSARRRPSTYEQYF. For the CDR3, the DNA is TGCAGTGCTAGGCGCCGGCCCTCGACCTACGAGCAGTACTTC.

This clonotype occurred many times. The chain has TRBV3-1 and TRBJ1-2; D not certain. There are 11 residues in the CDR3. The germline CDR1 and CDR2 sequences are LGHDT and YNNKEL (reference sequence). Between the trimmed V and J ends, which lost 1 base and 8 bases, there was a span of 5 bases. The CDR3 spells CASSQVGGYTF. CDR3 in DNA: TGTGCCAGCAGCCAAGTCGGAGGCTACACCTTC.

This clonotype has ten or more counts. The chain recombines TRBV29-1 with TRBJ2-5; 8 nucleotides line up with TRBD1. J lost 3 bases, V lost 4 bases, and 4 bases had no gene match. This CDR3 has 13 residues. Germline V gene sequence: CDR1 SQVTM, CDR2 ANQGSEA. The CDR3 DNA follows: TGCAGCGTTGGCTTGACAGGGGAAGAGACCCAGTACTTC. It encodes CSVGLTGEETQYF.

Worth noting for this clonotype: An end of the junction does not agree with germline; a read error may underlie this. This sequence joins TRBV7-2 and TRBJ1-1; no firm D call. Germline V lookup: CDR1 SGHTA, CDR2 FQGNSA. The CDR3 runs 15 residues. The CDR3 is CASNLVSSTGTEAFF. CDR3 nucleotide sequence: TGTGCCAGCAACTTAGTCTCCTCTACGGGGACTGAAGCTTTCTTT.

CDR3 in amino acids: CASSSQGGDSNEQFF. The DNA for the CDR3 is TGTGCCAGCAGCAGCCAGGGGGGGGATTCCAATGAGCAGTTCTTC. The chain joins TRBV7-3 to TRBJ2-1, with D perhaps given as TRBD1 or TRBD2 (7 bases each). The V gene lost 5 bases and the J gene lost 6 bases, with 17 bases spanning the gap. From germline, CDR1 is SGHTA and CDR2 FQGTGA. This CDR3 has 15 residues.

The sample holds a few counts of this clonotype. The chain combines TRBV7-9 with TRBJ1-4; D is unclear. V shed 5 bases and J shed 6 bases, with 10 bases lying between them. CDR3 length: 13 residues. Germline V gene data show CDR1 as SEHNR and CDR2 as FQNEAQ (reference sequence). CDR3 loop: CASSLRTDEKLFF. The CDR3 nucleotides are TGTGCCAGCAGCCTACGGACCGATGAAAAACTGTTTTTT.

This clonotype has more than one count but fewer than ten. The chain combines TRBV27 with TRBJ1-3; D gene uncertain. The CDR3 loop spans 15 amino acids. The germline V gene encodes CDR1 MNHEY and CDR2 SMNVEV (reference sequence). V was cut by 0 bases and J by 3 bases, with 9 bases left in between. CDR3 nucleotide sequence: TGTGCCAGCAGTTTATCGAACGGGGTTGGAAACACCATATATTTT. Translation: CASSLSNGVGNTIYF.

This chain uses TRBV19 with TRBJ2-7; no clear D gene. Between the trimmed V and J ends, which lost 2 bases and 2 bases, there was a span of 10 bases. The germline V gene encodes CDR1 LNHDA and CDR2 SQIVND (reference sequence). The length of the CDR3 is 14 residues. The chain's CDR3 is CASSIFGSTYEQYF. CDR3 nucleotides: TGTGCCAGTAGTATATTCGGGTCAACCTACGAGCAGTACTTC.

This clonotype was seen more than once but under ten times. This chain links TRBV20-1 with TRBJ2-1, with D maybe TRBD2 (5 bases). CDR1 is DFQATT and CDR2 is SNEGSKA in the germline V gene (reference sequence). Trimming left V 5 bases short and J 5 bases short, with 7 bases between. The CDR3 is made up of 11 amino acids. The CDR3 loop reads CSAQRDNEQFF. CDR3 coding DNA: TGCAGTGCTCAGAGGGACAATGAGCAGTTCTTC.

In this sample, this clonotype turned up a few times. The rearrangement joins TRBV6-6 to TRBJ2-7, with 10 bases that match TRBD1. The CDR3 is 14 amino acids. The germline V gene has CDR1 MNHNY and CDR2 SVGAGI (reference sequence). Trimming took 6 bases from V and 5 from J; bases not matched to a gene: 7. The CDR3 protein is CASRPTGQGNEQYF. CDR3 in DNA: TGTGCCAGCAGACCTACGGGACAGGGGAACGAGCAGTACTTC.

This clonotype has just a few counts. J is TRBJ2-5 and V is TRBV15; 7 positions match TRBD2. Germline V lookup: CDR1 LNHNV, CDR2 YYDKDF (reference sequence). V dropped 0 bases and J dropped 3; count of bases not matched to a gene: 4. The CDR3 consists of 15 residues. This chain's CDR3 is CATSRDWRGKETQYF. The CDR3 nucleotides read TGTGCCACCAGCAGAGATTGGCGGGGGAAAGAGACCCAGTACTTC.

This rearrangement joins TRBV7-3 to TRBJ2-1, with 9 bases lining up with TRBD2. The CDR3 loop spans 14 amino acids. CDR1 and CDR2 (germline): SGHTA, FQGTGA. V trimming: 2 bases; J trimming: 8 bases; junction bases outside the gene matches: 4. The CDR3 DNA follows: TGTGCCAGCAGCTTATCTAGCGGGATCCATGAGCAGTTCTTC. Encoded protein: CASSLSSGIHEQFF.

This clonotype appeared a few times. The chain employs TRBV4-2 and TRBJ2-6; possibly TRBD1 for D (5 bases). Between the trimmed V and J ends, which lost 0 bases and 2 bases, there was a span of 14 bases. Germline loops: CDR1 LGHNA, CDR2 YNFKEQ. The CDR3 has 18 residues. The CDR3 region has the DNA TGTGCCAGCAGCCAAGATTGGGCAGGACATACTGGGGCCAACGTCCTGACTTTC. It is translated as CASSQDWAGHTGANVLTF.

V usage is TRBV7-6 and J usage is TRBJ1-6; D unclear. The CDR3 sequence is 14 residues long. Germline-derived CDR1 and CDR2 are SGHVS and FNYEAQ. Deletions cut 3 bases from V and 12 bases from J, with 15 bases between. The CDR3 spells CASSFNSLELPLHF. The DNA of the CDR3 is TGTGCCAGCAGCTTTAACAGTTTGGAGTTACCCCTCCACTTT.

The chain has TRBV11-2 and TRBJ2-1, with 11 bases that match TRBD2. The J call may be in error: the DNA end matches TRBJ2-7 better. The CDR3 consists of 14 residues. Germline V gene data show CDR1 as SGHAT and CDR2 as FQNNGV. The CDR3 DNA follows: TGTGCCAGCAGTCGATCTAGCGGGAGGTACGAGCAGTACTTC. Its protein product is CASSRSSGRYEQYF.

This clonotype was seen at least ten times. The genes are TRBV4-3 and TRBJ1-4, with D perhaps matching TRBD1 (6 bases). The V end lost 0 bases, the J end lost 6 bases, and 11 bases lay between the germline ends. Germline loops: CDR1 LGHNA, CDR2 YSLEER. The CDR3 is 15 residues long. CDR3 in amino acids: CASSQDGTPYEKLFF. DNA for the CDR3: TGCGCCAGCAGCCAAGATGGGACACCTTATGAAAAACTGTTTTTT.

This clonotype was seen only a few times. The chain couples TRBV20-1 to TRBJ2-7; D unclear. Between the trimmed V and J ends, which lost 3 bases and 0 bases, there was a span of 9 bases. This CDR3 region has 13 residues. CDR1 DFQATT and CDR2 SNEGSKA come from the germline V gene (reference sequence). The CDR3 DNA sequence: TGCAGTGCTAGTACGGGCAGCTCCTACGAGCAGTACTTC. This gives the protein CSASTGSSYEQYF.

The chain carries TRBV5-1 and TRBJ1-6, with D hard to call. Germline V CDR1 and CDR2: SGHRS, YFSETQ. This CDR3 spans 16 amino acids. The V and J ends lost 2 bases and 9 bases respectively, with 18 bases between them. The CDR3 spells CASSFLPTGGGSPLHF. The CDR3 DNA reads TGCGCCAGCAGCTTCCTACCGACTGGCGGAGGTTCACCCCTCCACTTT.

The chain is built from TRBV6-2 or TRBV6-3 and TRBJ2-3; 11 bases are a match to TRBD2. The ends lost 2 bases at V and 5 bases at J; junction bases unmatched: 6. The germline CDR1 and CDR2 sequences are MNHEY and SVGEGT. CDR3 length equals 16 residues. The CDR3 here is CASSYALAGGQDTQYF. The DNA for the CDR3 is TGTGCCAGCAGTTACGCGCTAGCGGGGGGCCAAGATACGCAGTATTTT.

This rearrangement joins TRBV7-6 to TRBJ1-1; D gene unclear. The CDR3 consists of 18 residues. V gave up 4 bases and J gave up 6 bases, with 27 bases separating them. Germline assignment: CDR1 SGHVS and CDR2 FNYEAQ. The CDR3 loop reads CASSSRPPGSKDPPEAFF. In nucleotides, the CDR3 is TGTGCCAGCAGCTCCCGTCCTCCAGGCTCGAAAGATCCCCCTGAAGCTTTCTTT.

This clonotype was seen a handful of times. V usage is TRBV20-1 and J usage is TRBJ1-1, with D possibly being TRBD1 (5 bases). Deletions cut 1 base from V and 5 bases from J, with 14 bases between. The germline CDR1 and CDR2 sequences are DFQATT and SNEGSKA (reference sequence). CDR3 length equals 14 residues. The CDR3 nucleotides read TGCAGTGCTAGAGCCGTCGGGGCAGGGACTGAAGCTTTCTTT. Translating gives CSARAVGAGTEAFF.

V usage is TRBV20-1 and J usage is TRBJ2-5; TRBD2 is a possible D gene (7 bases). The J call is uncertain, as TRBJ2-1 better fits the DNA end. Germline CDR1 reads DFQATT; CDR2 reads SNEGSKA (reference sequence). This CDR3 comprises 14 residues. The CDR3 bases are TGCAGTGCTAGAGAAGGGGGGGCTTTTCGTGAGCAGTTCTTC. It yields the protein CSAREGGAFREQFF.

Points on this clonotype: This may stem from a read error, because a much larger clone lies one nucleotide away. CDR3 coding DNA: TGCAGTGCTAAGGACAGCTATGGCTACACCTTC. Translation gives CSAKDSYGYTF. The chain links TRBV20-1 to TRBJ1-2, with D tentatively TRBD1 (6 bases). The CDR3 has 11 residues. V was cut by 4 bases and J by 4 bases, with 7 bases left in between. The germline gives CDR1 DFQATT, CDR2 SNEGSKA (reference sequence).

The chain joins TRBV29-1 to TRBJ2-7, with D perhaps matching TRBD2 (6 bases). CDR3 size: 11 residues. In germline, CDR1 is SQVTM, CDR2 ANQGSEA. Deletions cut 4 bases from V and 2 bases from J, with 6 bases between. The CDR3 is CSVGEAYEQYF. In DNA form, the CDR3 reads TGCAGCGTTGGGGAGGCCTACGAGCAGTACTTC.

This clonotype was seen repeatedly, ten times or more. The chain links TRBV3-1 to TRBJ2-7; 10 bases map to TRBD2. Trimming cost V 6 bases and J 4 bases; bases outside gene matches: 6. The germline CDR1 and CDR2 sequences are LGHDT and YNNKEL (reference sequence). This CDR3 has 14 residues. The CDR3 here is CASSHDSGRYEQYF. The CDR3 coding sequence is TGTGCCAGCAGTCACGATAGCGGGAGGTACGAGCAGTACTTC.

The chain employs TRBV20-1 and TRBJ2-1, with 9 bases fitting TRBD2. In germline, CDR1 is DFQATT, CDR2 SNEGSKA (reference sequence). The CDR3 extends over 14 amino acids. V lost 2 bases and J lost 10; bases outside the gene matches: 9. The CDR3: CSARIAGATREQFF. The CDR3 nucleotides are TGCAGTGCTAGAATAGCGGGAGCTACTCGGGAGCAGTTCTTC.

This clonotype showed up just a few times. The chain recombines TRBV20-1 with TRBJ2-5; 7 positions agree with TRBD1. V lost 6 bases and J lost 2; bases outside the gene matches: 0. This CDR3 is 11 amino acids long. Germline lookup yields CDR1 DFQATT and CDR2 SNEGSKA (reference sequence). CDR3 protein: CSADRQETQYF. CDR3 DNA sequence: TGCAGTGCGGACAGGCAAGAGACCCAGTACTTC.

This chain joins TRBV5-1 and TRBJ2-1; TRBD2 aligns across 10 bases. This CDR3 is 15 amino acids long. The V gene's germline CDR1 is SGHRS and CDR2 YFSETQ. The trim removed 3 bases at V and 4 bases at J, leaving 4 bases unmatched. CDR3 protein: CASSSSGGVYNEQFF. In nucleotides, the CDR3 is TGCGCCAGCAGCTCAAGCGGGGGGGTTTACAATGAGCAGTTCTTC.

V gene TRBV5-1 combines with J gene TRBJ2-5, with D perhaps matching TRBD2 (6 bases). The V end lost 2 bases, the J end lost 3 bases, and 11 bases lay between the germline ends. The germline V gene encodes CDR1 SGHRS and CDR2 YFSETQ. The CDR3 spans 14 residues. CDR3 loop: CASSLAGKEETQYF. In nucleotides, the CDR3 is TGCGCCAGCAGCTTAGCGGGTAAAGAAGAGACCCAGTACTTC.